One sample yielded the 12 T cell receptor beta chains listed below, sequenced in a study of chemoradiotherapy in HPV16-positive cancers. Profiling relied on immunoSEQ multiplex PCR, and the TCRdb table lists in-frame clones only, not all of them. The repertoire consists of some 34,000 clones, with about 92% occurring once and the leading ten covering roughly 3.9%. The sample in question was blood, obtained from a patient who underwent chemoradiotherapy. These receptors all stem from a human donor with HPV-associated anogenital cancer.

In this sample, this clone turned up a few times. The chain employs TRBV6-5 and TRBJ1-2; 10 nucleotides agree with TRBD1. CDR1 and CDR2 (germline): MNHEY, SVGAGI. V lost 5 bases to trimming and J lost 7 bases; unmatched junction nucleotides: 7. This CDR3 comprises 14 residues. CDR3 DNA: TGTGCCAGCAGTCTAGACAGGGGGCCGGGTGGCTACACCTTC. Its translation is CASSLDRGPGGYTF.

The gene calls are TRBV5-1 and TRBJ1-2; TRBD1 aligns across 11 bases. Germline CDR1 and CDR2: SGHRS and YFSETQ. V shed 2 bases and J 6 bases; nucleotides not matched to a gene: 3. The CDR3 contains 14 residues. The CDR3 bases are TGCGCCAGCAGCTTAGGGACAGGGGGTAATGGCTACACCTTC. Residues: CASSLGTGGNGYTF.

This sequence joins TRBV5-1 and TRBJ1-6, with D possibly being TRBD1 (5 bases). V shed 0 bases and J shed 8 bases, with 9 bases lying between them. Germline V gene lookup returns CDR1 SGHRS and CDR2 YFSETQ. The CDR3 loop spans 14 amino acids. CDR3 region: CASSLDRSYSPLHF. CDR3 bases: TGCGCCAGCAGCTTGGACAGGTCCTATTCACCCCTCCACTTT.

DNA for the CDR3: TGTGCCAGCAGCTCTCAGCGGGGGCGTTACAATGAGCAGTTCTTC. Its translation is CASSSQRGRYNEQFF. This chain links TRBV11-3 with TRBJ2-1; 8 bases are shared with TRBD2. V was pared by 4 bases and J by 4 bases, with 6 bases of the junction left unmatched. This CDR3 comprises 15 residues. CDR1 and CDR2 from the germline V gene are SGHNT and YENEEA.

The chain uses TRBV11-2 and TRBJ2-7; 7 bases align to TRBD1. The CDR3 contains 14 residues. J gave up 3 bases and V 1 base, and 3 bases lay outside the gene matches. Per germline, CDR1 SGHAT and CDR2 FQNNGV. The CDR3 sequence is CASSLGDSFYEQYF. The CDR3 DNA sequence: TGTGCCAGCAGCTTAGGGGACAGCTTCTACGAGCAGTACTTC.

The chain employs TRBV25-1 and TRBJ1-4; TRBD1 is a possible D gene (6 bases). V was pared by 1 base and J by 7 bases, with 13 bases between. Germline values: CDR1 MGHDK, CDR2 SYGVNS. The CDR3 is 15 amino acids. CDR3 amino acids: CASSESGGRGEKLFF. The CDR3 DNA follows: TGTGCCAGCAGTGAATCTGGGGGCCGGGGTGAAAAACTGTTTTTT.

CDR3 bases: TGTGCCAGCTCACCACGAGCAGGGGTCGAGCAGTACTTC. Encoded protein: CASSPRAGVEQYF. V and J are TRBV18 and TRBJ2-7, with a tentative D call TRBD1 (6 bases). The V and J ends lost 1 base and 6 bases respectively, with 10 bases between them. CDR1 is KGHSH and CDR2 is LQKENI in the germline V gene. The CDR3 is 13 residues long.

The chain carries TRBV29-1 and TRBJ2-3; the match to TRBD2 covers 14 bases. After removal of 6 bases from V and 0 bases from J, the junction contained 5 bases not matched to a gene. The CDR3 loop spans 16 amino acids. Looked up from germline, CDR1 is SQVTM and CDR2 is ANQGSEA. The DNA for the CDR3 is TGCAGCGTCGGACTAGCGGGGGGCTCTAGCACAGATACGCAGTATTTT. The encoded protein is CSVGLAGGSSTDTQYF.

The rearrangement links TRBV7-9 to TRBJ2-6, with 7 bases fitting TRBD1. Trimming took 4 bases from V and 0 from J; bases not matched to a gene: 12. In germline, CDR1 is SEHNR, CDR2 FQNEAQ (reference sequence). The CDR3 length is 19 residues. CDR3 loop: CASSSRGRTGDSGANVLTF. The DNA of the CDR3 is TGTGCCAGCAGCTCCAGGGGTAGGACAGGCGACTCTGGGGCCAACGTCCTGACTTTC.

V gene TRBV6-6 combines with J gene TRBJ1-2, with D tentatively TRBD1 (5 bases). V shed 0 bases and J shed 8 bases, with 13 bases lying between them. The CDR3 has 14 amino acids. CDR1 and CDR2 from the germline V gene are MNHNY and SVGAGI (reference sequence). This CDR3 is CASSYSRDVIGYTF. DNA for the CDR3: TGTGCCAGCAGTTACTCTCGGGACGTAATAGGCTACACCTTC.

V is TRBV4-3 and J is TRBJ1-2; 7 bases align to TRBD1. The CDR3 contains 15 residues. Germline values: CDR1 LGHNA, CDR2 YSLEER. The J segment lost 0 bases and the V segment lost 0 bases, leaving 1 base of the junction unmatched. The DNA for the CDR3 is TGCGCCAGCAGCCAAGAAGGGACAGCTAACTATGGCTACACCTTC. Translation gives CASSQEGTANYGYTF.

The chain links TRBV30 to TRBJ2-5; D gene uncertain. The CDR3 sequence is 14 residues long. V lost 0 bases and J 3 bases, leaving 11 bases between the germline ends. The germline V gene has CDR1 GTSNPN and CDR2 SVGIG (reference sequence). In nucleotides, the CDR3 is TGTGCCTGGAGTGTACAAAAGAATAAAGAGACCCAGTACTTC. Residues: CAWSVQKNKETQYF.